The clone carrying this T cell receptor (beta chain) appeared once. Its antigen is currently unknown. Trimming cost V 4 bases and J 6 bases, with 14 bases left between them. The CDR3 extends over 14 amino acids. Germline V lookup: CDR1 SGHNT, CDR2 YYREEE (reference sequence). The data are from a study of T cell repertoires in cytomegalovirus infection. From the reads, TCRdb called clonotypes with MiXCR, one entry per CDR3 protein. Of approximately 76,000 distinct CDR3 sequences listed, around 42% are singletons. The study, taken as a whole, reports: CMV carriers with the relevant HLA were identified by cumulative public TCR beta family frequency.

This chain uses TRBV5-4 with TRBJ2-1, with D tentatively TRBD1 (6 bases). This clonotype was sampled from a human donor in good health (CMV status not recorded). Some clones in this sample may be carry-over from other donors' samples. Sequencing was performed on CD8+ T cells from cultured PBMCs, taken from culture after CMV antigen stimulation. CDR3 sequence: CASSLGHFANEQFF. The CDR3 DNA reads as TGTGCCAGCAGCCTGGGACACTTTGCCAATGAGCAGTTCTTC.